The T cell receptor beta chain under discussion was sequenced for a study of blood T cell repertoires in COVID-19. Study details: COVID-19 samples from acute and convalescent phases originated in the United States, Italy and Spain.

This CDR3 comprises 14 residues. The V gene's germline CDR1 is SEHNR and CDR2 FQNEAQ (reference sequence). V shed 4 bases and J shed 0 bases, with 9 bases lying between them. As handled by the study authors: For nucleated cells, counts were estimated from reference gene primer amplification. Clones were read by immunoSEQ multiplex PCR, and TCRdb kept only the in-frame ones, dropping some. D and trimming come from the DNA, and the V and J calls and clone size come from that table. The data hold 200,000 to 250,000 clones, with around 80% observed a single time. The chain couples TRBV7-9 to TRBJ2-5; the D gene is possibly TRBD2 (6 bases). The TCR sequence derives from a man in his fifties with active or convalescent COVID-19. Sequencing was carried out using peripheral blood. The CDR3, as DNA: TGTGCCAGCAGCTCAAGCGGGTACCAAGAGACCCAGTACTTC. Protein product: CASSSSGYQETQYF.